This T cell receptor (beta chain) emerged from a study of identical twins. TCRdb analysed the 5' RACE reads with MiXCR anew, one entry per CDR3 protein. Of fewer than 550,000 distinct CDR3 sequences listed, around 15% are singletons. The V end lost 5 bases, the J end lost 4 bases, and 17 bases lay between the germline ends. CDR1 and CDR2 (germline): KGHDR, SFDVKD. There are 16 residues in the CDR3. The same data also went into a second study, on yellow fever vaccine responses in identical twins.

The V and J genes are TRBV24-1 and TRBJ2-1; perhaps TRBD2 as D (6 bases). The receptor was derived from a woman under 30 in good health. The sample comprised CD4+ T cells sorted from blood. CDR3 protein: CATSGLGGFGYNEQFF. CDR3 sequence (DNA): TGTGCCACCAGTGGTCTGGGGGGTTTTGGGTACAATGAGCAGTTCTTC.